The rows below give T cell receptor beta chains drawn from one sample of a study of cytomegalovirus exposure and HLA in healthy donors. Libraries were prepared by immunoSEQ multiplex PCR; TCRdb keeps only in-frame clonotypes and omits some of them. Of about 190,000 clones detected, roughly 84% appear once; the ten largest clones hold about 0.24%. Material for sequencing was PBMCs. The receptors here all came from a boy between 10 and 17 years old in good health and CMV-seronegative. Both conserved end residues are part of each CDR3.

CDR3aa | v_gene
CASSPGTSGVGADTQYF | TRBV5-4
CASSPRLAGGQETQYF | TRBV28
CASRGDRERSEAFF | TRBV6-1
CAWSDSGQPRNTIYF | TRBV30
CASSIFQGGYQPQHF | TRBV19
CASSGRQATNEKLFF | TRBV6-1
CASSSNREQFF | TRBV21-1
CASSEVEDRAQYF | TRBV6-1
CSVRGTGGYNEQFF | TRBV29-1
CASSVGGLGYGYTF | TRBV27
CASSPRTGRAEQYF | TRBV7-3
CASRHTAGDTEAFF | TRBV4-1
CSVEEAGRNEQFF | TRBV29-1
CASSLGGYPEAFF | TRBV5-6